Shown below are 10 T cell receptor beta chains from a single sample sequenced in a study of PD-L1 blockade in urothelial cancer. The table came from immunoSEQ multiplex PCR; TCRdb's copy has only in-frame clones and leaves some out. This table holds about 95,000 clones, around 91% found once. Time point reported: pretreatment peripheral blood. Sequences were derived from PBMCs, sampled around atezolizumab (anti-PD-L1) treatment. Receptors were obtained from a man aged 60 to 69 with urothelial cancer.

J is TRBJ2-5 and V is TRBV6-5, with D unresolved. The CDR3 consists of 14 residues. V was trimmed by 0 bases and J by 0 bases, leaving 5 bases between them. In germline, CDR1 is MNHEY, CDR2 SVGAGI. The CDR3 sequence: CASSYSQNQETQYF. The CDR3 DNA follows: TGTGCCAGCAGTTACTCCCAGAACCAAGAGACCCAGTACTTC.

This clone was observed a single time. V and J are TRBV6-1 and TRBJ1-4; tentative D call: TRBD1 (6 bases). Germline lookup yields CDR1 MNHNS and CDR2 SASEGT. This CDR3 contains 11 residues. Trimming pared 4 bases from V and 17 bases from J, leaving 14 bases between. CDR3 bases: TGTGCCAGCAGTGGAAGCAGGGGCCTCTTTTTT. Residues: CASSGSRGLFF.

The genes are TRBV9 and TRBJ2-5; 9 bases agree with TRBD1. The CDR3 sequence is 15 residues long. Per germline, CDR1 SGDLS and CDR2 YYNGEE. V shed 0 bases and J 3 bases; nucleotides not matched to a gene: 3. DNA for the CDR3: TGTGCCAGCAGCGTAGAGGGACAGGGAAAAGAGACCCAGTACTTC. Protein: CASSVEGQGKETQYF.

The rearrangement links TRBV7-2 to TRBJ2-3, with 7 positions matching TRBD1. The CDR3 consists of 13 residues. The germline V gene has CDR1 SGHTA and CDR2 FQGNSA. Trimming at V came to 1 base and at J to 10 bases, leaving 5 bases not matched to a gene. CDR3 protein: CASSLGRGSAQYF. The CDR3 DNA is TGTGCCAGCAGCTTAGGCAGGGGGTCTGCGCAGTATTTT.

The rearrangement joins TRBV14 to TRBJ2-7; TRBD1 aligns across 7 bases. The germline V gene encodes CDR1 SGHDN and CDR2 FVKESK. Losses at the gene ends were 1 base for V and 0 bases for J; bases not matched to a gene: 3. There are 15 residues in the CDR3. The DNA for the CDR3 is TGTGCCAGCAGCCAAGGATACAGGGGCTCCTACGAGCAGTACTTC. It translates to CASSQGYRGSYEQYF. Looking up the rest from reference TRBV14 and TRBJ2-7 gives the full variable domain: EAGVTQFPSHSVIEKGQTVTLRCDPISGHDNLYWYRRVMGKEIKFLLHFVKESKQDESGMPNNRFLAERTGGTYSTLKVQPAELEDSGVYFCASSQGYRGSYEQYFGPGTRLTVT.

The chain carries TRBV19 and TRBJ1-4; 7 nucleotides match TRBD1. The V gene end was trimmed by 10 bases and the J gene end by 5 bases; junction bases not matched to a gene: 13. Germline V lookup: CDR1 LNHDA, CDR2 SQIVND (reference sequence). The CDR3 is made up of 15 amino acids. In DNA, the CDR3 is TGTGCCACCTCCTTGGGGGACAGAGTAAATGAAAAACTGTTTTTT. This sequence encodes CATSLGDRVNEKLFF.

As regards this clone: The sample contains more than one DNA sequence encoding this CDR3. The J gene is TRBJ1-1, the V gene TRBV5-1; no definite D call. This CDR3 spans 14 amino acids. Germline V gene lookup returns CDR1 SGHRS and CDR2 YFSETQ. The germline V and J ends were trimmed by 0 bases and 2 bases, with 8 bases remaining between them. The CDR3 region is CASSLDRPNTEAFF. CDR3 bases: TGCGCCAGCAGCTTGGACAGACCAAACACTGAAGCTTTCTTT.

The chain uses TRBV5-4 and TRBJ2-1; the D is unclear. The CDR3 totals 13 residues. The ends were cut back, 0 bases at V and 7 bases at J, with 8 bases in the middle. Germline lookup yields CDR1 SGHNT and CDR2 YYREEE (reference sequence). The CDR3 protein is CASSLDSGNEQFF. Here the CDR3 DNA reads TGTGCCAGCAGCTTGGACAGTGGGAATGAGCAGTTCTTC.

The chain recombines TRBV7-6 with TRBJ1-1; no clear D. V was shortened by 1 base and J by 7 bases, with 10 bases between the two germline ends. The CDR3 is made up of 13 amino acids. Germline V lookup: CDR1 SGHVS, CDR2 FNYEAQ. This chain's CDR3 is CASSLGFEGEAFF. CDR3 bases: TGTGCCAGCAGCTTAGGGTTTGAGGGTGAAGCTTTCTTT.

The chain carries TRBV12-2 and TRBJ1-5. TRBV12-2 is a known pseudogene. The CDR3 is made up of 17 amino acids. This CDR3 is CASRSASRGGENQPQHF. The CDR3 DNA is TGTGCAAGTCGCTCCGCCTCCCGGGGGGGCGAGAATCAGCCCCAGCATTTT.